This is a list of T cell receptor beta chains from one sample in a study of OX40 agonist ivuxolimab in advanced cancers. Sequencing was performed with immunoSEQ multiplex PCR; in TCRdb, only in-frame clones are kept and a portion is missing. The data contain 95,000 to 100,000 clones, about 84% of them seen just once; the ten biggest clones take up about 6%. The sequencing here drew on CD4+ or CD8+ T cells sorted from blood, taken in a trial of the OX40 agonist ivuxolimab. The receptors were gathered from an adult with an advanced solid tumor such as melanoma, head and neck, liver or kidney cancer. Both conserved end residues are part of each CDR3.

v_gene	j_gene	CDR3aa
TRBV5-6	TRBJ1-1	CASSEQGANTEAFF
TRBV5-4	TRBJ1-2	CASSLPDGGYTF
TRBV12-5	TRBJ2-3	CASGFTSDSTDTQYF
TRBV20-1	TRBJ2-5	CSVNIQETQYF
TRBV6-5	TRBJ2-5	CASSYSTGFQETQYF
TRBV5-1	TRBJ2-7	CASSFDVEQYF
TRBV5-6	TRBJ2-1	CASSELAGSSYNEQFF
TRBV7-9	TRBJ1-2	CASSYGTGDIYGYTF
TRBV6-6	TRBJ2-2	CASSPGRANTGELFF
TRBV29-1	TRBJ2-7	CSAGQRNYEQYF
TRBV4-1	TRBJ1-5	CASRSEGGGSQPQHF
TRBV4-3	TRBJ2-7	CASSQLAGSYEQYF
TRBV10-3	TRBJ2-3	CAISERTSGSVTSTDTQYF
TRBV11-1	TRBJ1-1	CASSSRGQGALAFF
TRBV2	TRBJ2-7	CASRWTGQSYEQYF
TRBV15	TRBJ1-4	CATSRDDRGHLF
TRBV20-1	TRBJ1-2	CSAREGRVYF
TRBV30	TRBJ1-2	CAWSQPGLYGYTF
TRBV6-1	TRBJ2-7	CASSEGPGEYEQYF
TRBV5-1	TRBJ2-5	CASSQGTNQETQYF
TRBV11-3	TRBJ2-2	CASSLGRMNTGELFF
TRBV7-8	TRBJ2-7	CASSAYYEQYF
TRBV7-6	TRBJ1-1	CASSSTGEGNTEAFF
TRBV29-1	TRBJ2-2	CSVGLNTGELFF
TRBV7-2	TRBJ2-7	CASSLMLIYEQYF
TRBV19	TRBJ1-5	CASSIIVGRSGNQPQHF
TRBV7-2	TRBJ1-4	CASSPQQGGNEKLFF
TRBV6-6	TRBJ1-6	CASSYSSDGDSPLHF
TRBV9	TRBJ2-3	CASSVVGGRKTDTQYF